This TCR beta chain stems from a study of cytomegalovirus exposure and HLA in healthy donors. Study information: Caucasian-associated ancestry cluster membership applied to over 80% of a few hundred genotyped donors. Study-wide findings and caveats: Both high specificity and high sensitivity reportedly marked the classifier's diagnosis of cytomegalovirus status. The study flagged around 160 TCR beta chains as cytomegalovirus-associated. Using a false discovery rate of 0.05, a later analysis showed that 15,000 to 20,000 TCR beta sequences were associated with HLA alleles.

Concerning this clone itself: What it binds is unknown.

Primers included in the PCR were 60 Vbeta and 13 Jbeta primers. Generated by immunoSEQ multiplex PCR, the TCRdb table keeps only in-frame clones and is missing some. The sample yields some 140,000 clones, roughly three quarters seen once. The V gene lost 0 bases and the J gene lost 0 bases, with 12 bases spanning the gap. The CDR3 spans 16 residues. CDR1 and CDR2 from the germline V gene are SGHNT and YYREEE (reference sequence). The material sequenced was PBMCs. The V gene is TRBV5-4, the J gene TRBJ1-2; D remains ambiguous. The receptor comes from a man aged 25 to 40 in good health and CMV-seropositive. Written as DNA, the CDR3 is TGTGCCAGCAGCTTGGCCACGCCAGGTACTAACTATGGCTACACCTTC. This gives the protein CASSLATPGTNYGYTF.